This T cell receptor beta chain is drawn from a study of T cell repertoires in ileal Crohn's disease. The CDR3 is 18 amino acids. V was trimmed by 2 bases and J by 3 bases, leaving 22 bases between them. The germline CDR1 and CDR2 sequences are MGHRA and YSYEKL. TCRB immunosequencing input was approximately 450 nanograms of biopsy DNA per sample. Repertoires were generated with immunoSEQ multiplex PCR, while TCRdb's copy carries only in-frame clones and drops some. The sample has roughly 30,000 clones; around three quarters are singletons. The chain joins TRBV4-1 to TRBJ1-1; a weak D match, TRBD1 (6 bases). The sequence came from an adult with Crohn's disease. Sequencing was carried out using ileal tissue. The CDR3 DNA reads TGCGCCAGCAGCCAATCCAGACAGGCTTCAGCCAGGGACACTGAAGCTTTCTTT. This sequence encodes CASSQSRQASARDTEAFF.